Below, 19 T cell receptor beta chains from the same sample are listed, as sequenced in a study of cytomegalovirus exposure and HLA in healthy donors. PCR was performed using 60 Vbeta and 13 Jbeta primers. Sequencing was performed with immunoSEQ multiplex PCR; in TCRdb, only in-frame clones are kept and a portion is missing. The data contain some 200,000 clones, over 80% of them singletons. The sample was PBMCs. These receptors were collected from a boy between 2 and 15 years old in good health and CMV-seronegative.

The genes are TRBV4-1 and TRBJ2-1, with TRBD2 matching over 7 bases. CDR3 length: 17 residues. CDR1 is MGHRA and CDR2 is YSYEKL in the germline V gene. The J segment lost 6 bases and the V segment lost 3 bases, leaving 14 bases of the junction unmatched. This CDR3 is CASSQVLGRDYTNEQFF. The CDR3 region has the DNA TGCGCCAGCAGCCAGGTCCTGGGTCGGGACTATACCAATGAGCAGTTCTTC.

The genes are TRBV19 and TRBJ1-1; 10 bases match TRBD1. This CDR3 has 13 residues. Looked up from germline, CDR1 is LNHDA and CDR2 is SQIVND (reference sequence). The ends lost 9 bases at V and 5 bases at J; junction bases unmatched: 6. The CDR3 DNA follows: TGTGCCAGGTCAGACAGGGGGCGAACTGAAGCTTTCTTT. It specifies CARSDRGRTEAFF.

V gene TRBV9 combines with J gene TRBJ1-2, with D perhaps matching TRBD1 (6 bases). The CDR3 sequence is 13 residues long. Trimming took off 4 bases at V and 6 bases at J, with 13 bases between the two ends. Germline V gene lookup returns CDR1 SGDLS and CDR2 YYNGEE. The CDR3 region is CASSPQGHHGYTF. CDR3 DNA: TGTGCCAGCAGCCCACAGGGTCATCATGGCTACACCTTC.

V is TRBV29-1 and J is TRBJ2-3, with 9 bases identical to TRBD2. With V trimmed by 8 bases and J by 6 bases, 9 bases remained unmatched. Germline V gene lookup returns CDR1 SQVTM and CDR2 ANQGSEA. CDR3 size: 13 residues. The DNA for the CDR3 is TGCAGCTCCGCTAGCGGGACTGGGGATACGCAGTATTTT. It is translated as CSSASGTGDTQYF.

The chain links TRBV11-3 to TRBJ2-3; 14 nucleotides align to TRBD2. Germline values: CDR1 SGHNT, CDR2 YENEEA. J gave up 0 bases and V 1 base, and 0 bases lay outside the gene matches. The CDR3 contains 17 residues. The CDR3 coding sequence is TGTGCCAGCAGCTTAGGACTAGCGGGGGGGAGCACAGATACGCAGTATTTT. This codes for CASSLGLAGGSTDTQYF.

The chain combines TRBV7-2 with TRBJ2-5, with 7 bases lining up with TRBD2. The CDR3 runs 13 residues. Trimming took 6 bases from V and 5 from J; bases not matched to a gene: 6. The V gene's germline CDR1 is SGHTA and CDR2 FQGNSA. The DNA for the CDR3 is TGTGCCAGCAGGGGGGGGGTTTGGGAGACCCAGTACTTC. Protein: CASRGGVWETQYF.

The V call is TRBV5-1, the J call TRBJ1-1; TRBD1 matches at 8 bases. Germline V gene lookup returns CDR1 SGHRS and CDR2 YFSETQ. Trimming took 4 bases from V and 4 from J; bases not matched to a gene: 9. The CDR3 length is 15 residues. The CDR3 reads CASSVQGAHGTEAFF. The CDR3 DNA is TGCGCCAGCAGCGTTCAGGGGGCGCATGGCACTGAAGCTTTCTTT.

This chain connects TRBV19 to TRBJ1-5; maybe TRBD1 (5 bases). Deletions cut 5 bases from V and 4 bases from J, with 15 bases between. The CDR3 has 15 amino acids. CDR1 and CDR2 (germline): LNHDA, SQIVND (reference sequence). The CDR3 loop reads CASSPQEQGNQPQHF. Here the CDR3 DNA reads TGTGCCAGTAGTCCCCAGGAGCAGGGTAATCAGCCCCAGCATTTT.

CDR3 protein: CASSVSSGALSEETQYF. CDR3 DNA: TGTGCCAGCAGCGTGTCTAGCGGGGCCCTATCGGAAGAGACCCAGTACTTC. The V call is TRBV9, the J call TRBJ2-5; TRBD2 matches at 9 bases. Trimming cost V 2 bases and J 3 bases; bases outside gene matches: 11. This CDR3 region has 17 residues. The germline V gene encodes CDR1 SGDLS and CDR2 YYNGEE.

This chain links TRBV5-6 with TRBJ2-2; the D is unclear. The length of the CDR3 is 16 residues. In germline, CDR1 is SGHDT, CDR2 YYEEEE. V was clipped by 3 bases and J by 4 bases, with 16 bases between them. The CDR3 bases are TGTGCCAGCAGCTCCCGTCCAGGCGAAGTCACCGGGGAGCTGTTTTTT. It codes for CASSSRPGEVTGELFF.

CDR3 amino acids: CASSLFPSNEQFF. CDR3 coding DNA: TGTGCCAGCAGTTTATTCCCTAGCAATGAGCAGTTCTTC. V usage is TRBV27 and J usage is TRBJ2-1; no clear D. Germline V gene data show CDR1 as MNHEY and CDR2 as SMNVEV (reference sequence). CDR3 size: 13 residues. The V gene lost 1 base and the J gene lost 6 bases, with 7 bases spanning the gap.

The V and J genes are TRBV9 and TRBJ2-5; 9 nucleotides agree with TRBD2. CDR1 and CDR2 (germline): SGDLS, YYNGEE. Unmatched junction bases numbered 3, after V lost 0 bases and J lost 3 bases. This CDR3 spans 15 amino acids. The CDR3 is CASSVVGTSKETQYF. CDR3 nucleotides: TGTGCCAGCAGCGTAGTCGGGACTAGCAAAGAGACCCAGTACTTC.

The chain recombines TRBV2 with TRBJ1-5; D perhaps matches TRBD1 (6 bases). Germline CDR1 is SNHLY and CDR2 is FYNNEI. The V gene lost 2 bases and the J gene lost 6 bases, with 17 bases spanning the gap. The CDR3 totals 16 residues. As DNA, the CDR3 is TGTGCCAGCAGTGAATGGGGGCGAAAGGTTGGTCAGCCCCAGCATTTT. This codes for CASSEWGRKVGQPQHF.

The CDR3 spells CASSGMYRVLEMNTEAFF. In DNA form, the CDR3 reads TGTGCCAGCAGTGGGATGTACAGGGTTTTGGAAATGAACACTGAAGCTTTCTTT. The chain couples TRBV25-1 to TRBJ1-1; weak D call: TRBD1 (6 bases). The germline V gene encodes CDR1 MGHDK and CDR2 SYGVNS. Trimming shortened V by 4 bases and J by 0 bases, and 21 bases separated the two germline ends. The CDR3 totals 18 residues.

The rearrangement uses TRBV6-1 and TRBJ1-2; the D is unclear. This CDR3 region has 11 residues. Germline V lookup: CDR1 MNHNS, CDR2 SASEGT. Trimming removed 3 bases from V and 8 bases from J, with 7 bases in between. As DNA, the CDR3 is TGTGCCAGCAGTGACAGGTTAGGCTACACCTTC. Protein sequence: CASSDRLGYTF.

The table lists this clone with a few counts. The genes are TRBV5-6 and TRBJ1-5; possible D gene TRBD1, 6 bases. Per the germline V gene, CDR1 is SGHDT and CDR2 is YYEEEE. This CDR3 is built from 14 residues. Between the trimmed V and J ends, which lost 2 bases and 6 bases, there was a span of 12 bases. CDR3 in amino acids: CASSLQGRAQPQHF. The CDR3 DNA reads as TGTGCCAGCAGCTTACAGGGCCGAGCTCAGCCCCAGCATTTT.

The chain joins TRBV4-1 to TRBJ2-1; the D gene is possibly TRBD2 (5 bases). Deletions cut 0 bases from V and 2 bases from J, with 14 bases between. This CDR3 has 17 amino acids. Germline CDR1 is MGHRA and CDR2 is YSYEKL. CDR3 coding DNA: TGCGCCAGCAGCCAAGATGAGTACCGGGGAACCTACAATGAGCAGTTCTTC. Translation: CASSQDEYRGTYNEQFF.

V usage is TRBV18 and J usage is TRBJ2-2, with a weak D call TRBD1 (5 bases). Germline assignment: CDR1 KGHSH and CDR2 LQKENI. The CDR3 runs to 14 residues. Trimming took 6 bases from V and 9 from J, leaving 17 bases between them. For the CDR3, the DNA is TGTGCCAGCTCTTCCCAGGGCCCGCGTCGGGAGCTGTTTTTT. It yields the protein CASSSQGPRRELFF.

V and J are TRBV2 and TRBJ1-5; weak D call: TRBD1 (5 bases). CDR1 is SNHLY, CDR2 FYNNEI, per germline. The V end lost 3 bases, the J end lost 6 bases, and 12 bases lay between the germline ends. This CDR3 has 14 amino acids. The CDR3 region has the DNA TGTGCCAGCAGTGATCAGGGATTAGGTCAGCCCCAGCATTTT. Translated, it gives CASSDQGLGQPQHF.